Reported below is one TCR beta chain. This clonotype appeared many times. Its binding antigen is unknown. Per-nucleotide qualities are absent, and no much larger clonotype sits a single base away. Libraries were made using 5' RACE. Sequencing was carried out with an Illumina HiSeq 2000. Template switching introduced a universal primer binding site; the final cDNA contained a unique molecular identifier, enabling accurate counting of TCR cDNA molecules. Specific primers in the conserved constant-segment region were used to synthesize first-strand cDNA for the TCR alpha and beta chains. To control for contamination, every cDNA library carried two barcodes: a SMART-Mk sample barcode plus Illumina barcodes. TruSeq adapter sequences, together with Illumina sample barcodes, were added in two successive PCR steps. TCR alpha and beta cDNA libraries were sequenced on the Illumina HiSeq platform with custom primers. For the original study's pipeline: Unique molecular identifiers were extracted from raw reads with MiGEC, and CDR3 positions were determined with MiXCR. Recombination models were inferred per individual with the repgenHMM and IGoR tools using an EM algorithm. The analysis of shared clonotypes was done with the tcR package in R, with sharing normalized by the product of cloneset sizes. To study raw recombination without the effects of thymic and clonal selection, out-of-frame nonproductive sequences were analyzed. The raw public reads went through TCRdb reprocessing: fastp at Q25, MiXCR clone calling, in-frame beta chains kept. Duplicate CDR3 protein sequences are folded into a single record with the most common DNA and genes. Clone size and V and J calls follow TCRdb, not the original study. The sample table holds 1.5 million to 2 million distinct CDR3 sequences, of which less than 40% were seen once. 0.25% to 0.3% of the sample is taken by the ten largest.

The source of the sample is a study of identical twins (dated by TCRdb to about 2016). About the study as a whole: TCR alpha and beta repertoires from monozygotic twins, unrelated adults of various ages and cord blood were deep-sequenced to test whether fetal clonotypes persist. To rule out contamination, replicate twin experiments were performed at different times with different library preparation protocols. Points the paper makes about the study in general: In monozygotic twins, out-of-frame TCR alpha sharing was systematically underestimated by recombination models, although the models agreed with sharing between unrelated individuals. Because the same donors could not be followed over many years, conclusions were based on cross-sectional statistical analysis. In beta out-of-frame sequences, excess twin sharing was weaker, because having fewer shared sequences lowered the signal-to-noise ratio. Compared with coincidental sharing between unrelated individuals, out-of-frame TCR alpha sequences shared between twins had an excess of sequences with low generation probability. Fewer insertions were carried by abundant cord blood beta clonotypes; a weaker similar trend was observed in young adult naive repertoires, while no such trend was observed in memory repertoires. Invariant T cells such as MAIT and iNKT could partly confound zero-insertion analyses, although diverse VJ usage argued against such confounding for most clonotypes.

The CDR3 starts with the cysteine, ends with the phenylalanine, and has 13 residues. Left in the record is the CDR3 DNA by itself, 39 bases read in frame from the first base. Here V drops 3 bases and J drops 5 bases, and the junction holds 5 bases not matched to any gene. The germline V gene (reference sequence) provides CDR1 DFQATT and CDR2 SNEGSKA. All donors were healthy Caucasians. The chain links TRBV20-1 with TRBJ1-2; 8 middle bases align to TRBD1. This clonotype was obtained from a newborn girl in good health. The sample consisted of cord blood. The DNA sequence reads TGCAGTGCTAGCTCCGGGACAGGTTATGGCTACACCTTC. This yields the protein CSASSGTGYGYTF.